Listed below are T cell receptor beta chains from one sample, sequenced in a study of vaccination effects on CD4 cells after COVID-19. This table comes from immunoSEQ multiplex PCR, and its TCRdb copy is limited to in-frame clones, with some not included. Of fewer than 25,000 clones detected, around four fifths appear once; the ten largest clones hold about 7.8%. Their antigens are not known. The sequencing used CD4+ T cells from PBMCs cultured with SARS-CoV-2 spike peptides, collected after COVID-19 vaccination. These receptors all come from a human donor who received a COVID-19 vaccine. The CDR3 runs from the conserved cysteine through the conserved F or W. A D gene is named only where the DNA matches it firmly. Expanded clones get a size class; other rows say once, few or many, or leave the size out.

CDR3: CASSFSDNTDTQYF
DNA: TGCGCCAGCAGCTTCTCTGATAACACAGATACGCAGTATTTT
D: .
J: TRBJ2-3
V: TRBV5-1
size: .

CDR3: CASSLKETGEAFF
DNA: TGTGCCAGCAGCTTAAAAGAAACGGGTGAAGCTTTCTTT
D: .
J: TRBJ1-1
V: TRBV7-2
size: .

CDR3: CASAQDRGPEAFF
DNA: TGTGCTAGTGCTCAGGACAGGGGGCCTGAAGCTTTCTTT
D: TRBD1
J: TRBJ1-1
V: TRBV12-5
size: .

CDR3: CSASHEDSNQPQHF
DNA: TGCAGCGCTTCACACGAAGATAGCAATCAGCCCCAGCATTTT
D: .
J: TRBJ1-5
V: TRBV29-1
size: once

CDR3: CASSKDSPLYGYTF
DNA: TGTGCCAGCAGCAAGGACAGCCCTCTCTATGGCTACACCTTC
D: .
J: TRBJ1-2
V: TRBV6-6
size: .

CDR3: CASSSGLAGDIYEQYF
DNA: TGTGCCAGCAGCTCGGGACTAGCGGGAGACATCTACGAGCAGTACTTC
D: TRBD2
J: TRBJ2-7
V: TRBV7-9
size: few

CDR3: CASSLGAGPPNTGELFF
DNA: TGTGCCAGCAGCTTAGGGGCGGGACCCCCGAACACCGGGGAGCTGTTTTTT
D: .
J: TRBJ2-2
V: TRBV7-9
size: few

CDR3: CASSVGTGYGYTF
DNA: TGTGCCAGCAGCGTAGGGACAGGCTATGGCTACACCTTC
D: TRBD1
J: TRBJ1-2
V: TRBV9
size: .

CDR3: CASSRTSGRANEQFF
DNA: TGCGCCAGCAGCCGGACTAGCGGGAGAGCGAATGAGCAGTTCTTC
D: TRBD2
J: TRBJ2-1
V: TRBV4-1
size: few

CDR3: CAISESGAGVDYQYF
DNA: TGTGCCATCAGTGAGTCTGGGGCGGGAGTGGACTACCAGTACTTC
D: TRBD2
J: TRBJ2-5
V: TRBV10-3
size: .

CDR3: CASSRSTGQNEKLFF
DNA: TGTGCCAGCAGCCGTTCGACAGGGCAAAACGAAAAACTGTTTTTT
D: TRBD1
J: TRBJ1-4
V: TRBV5-5
size: few

CDR3: CASSLVPSGGQETQYF
DNA: TGCGCCAGCAGCTTGGTTCCTAGCGGGGGCCAAGAGACCCAGTACTTC
D: TRBD2
J: TRBJ2-5
V: TRBV5-1
size: once